The 28 T cell receptor beta chains presented below share a single source sample, sequenced in a study of T cell responses to AZD1222 COVID-19 vaccine. Here immunoSEQ multiplex PCR was the method, and the copy in TCRdb shows in-frame clones only, minus some. The data contain around 150,000 clones, 92% of them singletons. The source was peripheral blood, collected 28 days after the second AZD1222 dose. The receptor set was obtained from an adult who received the AZD1222 COVID-19 vaccine.

J is TRBJ1-6 and V is TRBV30, with unresolved D. CDR1 GTSNPN and CDR2 SVGIG come from the germline V gene (reference sequence). This CDR3 contains 13 residues. Trimming shortened V by 1 base and J by 10 bases, and 11 bases separated the two germline ends. The CDR3 is CAWSGGRRSPLHF. CDR3 bases: TGTGCCTGGAGTGGGGGAAGGCGGTCACCCCTCCACTTT.

DNA of the CDR3: TGCGCCAGCAGCTTGGTCGGAGGCGGGAGCTCCTACAATGAGCAGTTCTTC. Amino acids: CASSLVGGGSSYNEQFF. This chain joins TRBV5-1 and TRBJ2-1; 7 positions match TRBD2. With V trimmed by 0 bases and J by 0 bases, 6 bases remained unmatched. Per the germline V gene, CDR1 is SGHRS and CDR2 is YFSETQ. The CDR3 runs 17 residues.

This clone appeared a single time. The chain carries TRBV5-1 and TRBJ1-4; 7 bases are a match to TRBD1. The CDR3 is 13 amino acids. The trim removed 7 bases at V and 8 bases at J, leaving 8 bases unmatched. Germline V gene sequence: CDR1 SGHRS, CDR2 YFSETQ. The chain's CDR3 is CASSITGEEKLFF. CDR3 nucleotides: TGCGCCAGCTCAATTACAGGGGAGGAAAAACTGTTTTTT. The full variable domain, completed using reference TRBV5-1 and TRBJ1-4, is KAGVTQTPRYLIKTRGQQVTLSCSPISGHRSVSWYQQTPGQGLQFLFEYFSETQRNKGNFPGRFSGRQFSNSRSEMNVSTLELGDSALYLCASSITGEEKLFFGSGTQLSVL.

The chain has TRBV29-1 and TRBJ2-5; 13 bases line up with TRBD2. The J segment lost 5 bases and the V segment lost 7 bases, leaving 7 bases of the junction unmatched. There are 14 residues in the CDR3. Germline assignment: CDR1 SQVTM and CDR2 ANQGSEA. For the CDR3, the DNA is TGCAGCGCGTCGGCGACTAGCGGGGGGGAGACCCAGTACTTC. Its translation: CSASATSGGETQYF.

The chain links TRBV9 to TRBJ2-1; 11 positions agree with TRBD2. The CDR3 length is 16 residues. Germline values: CDR1 SGDLS, CDR2 YYNGEE. V dropped 4 bases and J dropped 12; count of bases not matched to a gene: 15. The CDR3 sequence: CASSLAGTSGPGGQFF. The CDR3 DNA follows: TGTGCCAGCAGCTTAGCGGGGACTAGCGGTCCGGGTGGGCAGTTCTTC.

The chain's CDR3 is CASSPGQNNQPQHF. In nucleotides, the CDR3 is TGCGCCAGCAGCCCGGGACAGAACAATCAGCCCCAGCATTTT. The chain links TRBV4-1 to TRBJ1-5; 7 bases match TRBD1. Germline CDR1 MGHRA, CDR2 YSYEKL. The CDR3 length is 14 residues. The V and J ends lost 4 bases and 3 bases, in that order; junction bases with no gene match: 3.

The chain carries TRBV6-2 or TRBV6-3 and TRBJ1-2, with D unresolved. The germline V and J ends were trimmed by 2 bases and 5 bases, with 27 bases remaining between them. Per germline, CDR1 MNHEY and CDR2 SVGEGT. The CDR3 contains 19 residues. The CDR3 bases are TGTGCCAGCAGTTACCCACTTAACGTGCGGCACAACTTCATATATGGCTACACCTTC. This gives the protein CASSYPLNVRHNFIYGYTF.

The CDR3 protein is CASSLWMNTEAFF. The CDR3 DNA reads TGCGCCAGCAGCCTTTGGATGAACACTGAAGCTTTCTTT. This sequence joins TRBV4-3 and TRBJ1-1, with D unresolved. The CDR3 length is 13 residues. Germline lookup yields CDR1 LGHNA and CDR2 YSLEER. V was cut by 4 bases and J by 0 bases, with 6 bases left in between.

This clone was detected once. V usage is TRBV20-1 and J usage is TRBJ2-3; D unclear. In germline, CDR1 is DFQATT, CDR2 SNEGSKA (reference sequence). The CDR3 is 11 residues long. The V and J ends lost 5 bases and 6 bases respectively, with 9 bases between them. CDR3 protein: CSASSRDTQYF. The CDR3 DNA reads as TGCAGTGCTTCCTCTCGCGATACGCAGTATTTT.

V is TRBV19 and J is TRBJ1-2; the D is unclear. Germline V CDR1 and CDR2: LNHDA, SQIVND (reference sequence). The germline V and J ends were trimmed by 4 bases and 3 bases, with 9 bases remaining between them. The CDR3 sequence is 13 residues long. The CDR3 sequence: CASSNGPYYGYTF. CDR3 nucleotides: TGTGCCAGTAGTAACGGACCATACTATGGCTACACCTTC.

J is TRBJ1-2 and V is TRBV19, with D unclear. Germline V gene data show CDR1 as LNHDA and CDR2 as SQIVND (reference sequence). The V gene lost 0 bases and the J gene lost 6 bases, with 14 bases spanning the gap. The CDR3 is made up of 15 amino acids. The CDR3 bases are TGTGCCAGTAGTATAGATCTCGCCGGGTTAGATGGCTACACCTTC. It translates to CASSIDLAGLDGYTF.

The V call is TRBV7-2, the J call TRBJ1-5; D is unresolved. CDR1 and CDR2 (germline): SGHTA, FQGNSA. The V and J ends lost 3 bases and 3 bases respectively, with 12 bases between them. This CDR3 has 15 amino acids. The chain's CDR3 is CASSLASTNNQPQHF. CDR3 nucleotides: TGTGCCAGCAGCTTGGCAAGTACTAACAATCAGCCCCAGCATTTT. The complete variable domain, with remaining parts taken from reference TRBV7-2 and TRBJ1-5, reads GAGVSQSPSNKVTEKGKDVELRCDPISGHTALYWYRQSLGQGLEFLIYFQGNSAPDKSGLPSDRFSAERTGGSVSTLTIQRTQQEDSAVYLCASSLASTNNQPQHFGDGTRLSIL.

The chain links TRBV18 to TRBJ1-2; D remains ambiguous. Trimming left V 3 bases short and J 8 bases short, with 13 bases between. Germline V gene sequence: CDR1 KGHSH, CDR2 LQKENI. CDR3 length equals 13 residues. The CDR3 here is CASSPDGFGGYTF. The CDR3 DNA reads TGTGCCAGCTCACCGGACGGTTTTGGGGGCTACACCTTC.

This clone has a single count. J is TRBJ1-1 and V is TRBV30; D ambiguous. Germline V lookup: CDR1 GTSNPN, CDR2 SVGIG (reference sequence). The CDR3 contains 15 residues. V gave up 1 base and J gave up 1 base, with 13 bases separating them. The CDR3 DNA sequence: TGTGCCTGGAGTGCCCTATTCTCCAGGAACACTGAAGCTTTCTTT. Amino acid sequence: CAWSALFSRNTEAFF.

This chain links TRBV5-5 with TRBJ1-1; TRBD1 matches at 8 bases. The junction had 15 bases not matched to a gene; V was cut back by 4 bases and J by 1 base. Looked up from germline, CDR1 is SGHKS and CDR2 is YYEKEE (reference sequence). The CDR3 contains 18 residues. CDR3 loop: CASSLKWTGLEGNTEAFF. The CDR3 nucleotides are TGTGCCAGCAGCCTAAAATGGACAGGGTTGGAAGGGAACACTGAAGCTTTCTTT.

This sequence joins TRBV19 and TRBJ1-2, with D perhaps matching TRBD1 (5 bases). The CDR3 has 17 amino acids. Between the trimmed V and J ends, which lost 5 bases and 4 bases, there was a span of 23 bases. Germline values: CDR1 LNHDA, CDR2 SQIVND (reference sequence). CDR3 amino acids: CASSSTSRGVTGYGYTF. In DNA, the CDR3 is TGTGCCAGTAGTTCAACCTCGCGGGGGGTTACAGGCTATGGCTACACCTTC. The complete variable domain, with remaining parts taken from reference TRBV19 and TRBJ1-2, reads DGGITQSPKYLFRKEGQNVTLSCEQNLNHDAMYWYRQDPGQGLRLIYYSQIVNDFQKGDIAEGYSVSREKKESFPLTVTSAQKNPTAFYLCASSSTSRGVTGYGYTFGSGTRLTVV.

Notes on this clone: The junction does not match germline at one end; this may be a read error. The genes are TRBV6-6 and TRBJ2-3; D gene uncertain. CDR1 and CDR2 from the germline V gene are MNHNY and SVGAGI (reference sequence). The CDR3 is 13 residues long. The CDR3 bases are TGTGCCAGCAGTTACGACACCCCAGACACGCAGTATTTT. As protein: CASSYDTPDTQYF.

V gene TRBV7-2 combines with J gene TRBJ1-2, with TRBD1 matching 8 bases. V dropped 5 bases and J dropped 2; count of bases not matched to a gene: 7. Germline V gives CDR1 SGHTA, CDR2 FQGNSA. CDR3 length: 15 amino acids. For the CDR3, the DNA is TGTGCCAGCAGCCTGCCGGGACAGGAAAACTATGGCTACACCTTC. It translates to CASSLPGQENYGYTF.

The chain is built from TRBV18 and TRBJ2-3; tentative D call: TRBD2 (5 bases). The CDR3 runs 11 residues. Trimming cost V 9 bases and J 6 bases, with 10 bases left between them. CDR1 is KGHSH and CDR2 is LQKENI in the germline V gene. CDR3 region: CASRPGDTQYF. The CDR3 DNA reads TGTGCCAGTCGACCGGGGGATACGCAGTATTTT.

J is TRBJ1-2 and V is TRBV6-2 or TRBV6-3, with D unresolved. This CDR3 is 15 amino acids long. V gave up 6 bases and J gave up 4 bases, with 18 bases separating them. Germline CDR1 and CDR2: MNHEY and SVGEGT. This chain's CDR3 is CASSPSGRISYGYTF. The CDR3 nucleotides read TGTGCCAGCAGCCCTTCGGGCAGAATCTCCTATGGCTACACCTTC.

The chain uses TRBV6-4 and TRBJ2-3; a possible D gene is TRBD2 (6 bases). Germline CDR1 MRHNA, CDR2 SNTAGT. Trimming pared 0 bases from V and 7 bases from J, leaving 11 bases between. The CDR3 has 14 amino acids. Here the CDR3 reads CASSDSPLANTQYF. Written as DNA, the CDR3 is TGTGCCAGCAGTGACTCTCCTCTAGCGAATACGCAGTATTTT.

This clone appeared a few times. The chain has TRBV9 and TRBJ1-2; D is uncertain. V dropped 2 bases and J dropped 2 bases, with 4 bases sitting between them. The CDR3 loop spans 12 amino acids. Germline-derived CDR1 and CDR2 are SGDLS and YYNGEE. This CDR3 reads CASSVQNYGYTF. Written as DNA, the CDR3 is TGTGCCAGCAGCGTTCAAAACTATGGCTACACCTTC.

The chain employs TRBV7-9 and TRBJ2-1; D gene uncertain. Germline CDR1 is SEHNR and CDR2 is FQNEAQ (reference sequence). The length of the CDR3 is 17 residues. The V and J ends lost 1 base and 0 bases respectively, with 13 bases between them. CDR3 nucleotide sequence: TGTGCCAGCAGCTTAGTTGTAGGCGTGAGCTCCTACAATGAGCAGTTCTTC. This encodes CASSLVVGVSSYNEQFF. Supplemented by reference TRBV7-9 and TRBJ2-1, the full variable domain reads DTGVSQNPRHKITKRGQNVTFRCDPISEHNRLYWYRQTLGQGPEFLTYFQNEAQLEKSRLLSDRFSAERPKGSFSTLEIQRTEQGDSAMYLCASSLVVGVSSYNEQFFGPGTRLTVL.

The chain combines TRBV3-1 (or the pseudogene TRBV3-2) with TRBJ2-7; a weak D match, TRBD2 (6 bases). Germline CDR1 LGHDT, CDR2 YNNKEL (reference sequence). The CDR3 length is 14 residues. Trimming pared 6 bases from V and 2 bases from J, leaving 14 bases between. CDR3 protein: CASSPGTGAYEQYF. In DNA, the CDR3 is TGTGCCAGCAGTCCCGGGACTGGTGCCTACGAGCAGTACTTC.

This rearrangement joins TRBV5-1 to TRBJ2-7; D ambiguous. CDR1 and CDR2 (germline): SGHRS, YFSETQ. The CDR3 is 13 amino acids. V was trimmed by 2 bases and J by 3 bases, leaving 9 bases between them. The CDR3 is CASSFTFRYEQYF. DNA of the CDR3: TGCGCCAGCAGCTTCACGTTTCGCTACGAGCAGTACTTC.

Concerning this clone itself: One end of the junction is discordant with germline, which a read error may explain. CDR3 sequence (DNA): TGTGCCACCAGTTGGGGGGCGAGTACGTCTGGAAACACCATATATTTT. Protein: CATSWGASTSGNTIYF. The chain recombines TRBV2 with TRBJ1-3; possible D gene TRBD1, 6 bases. Germline V gives CDR1 SNHLY, CDR2 FYNNEI. This CDR3 is built from 16 residues.

The rearrangement joins TRBV19 to TRBJ1-1, with TRBD1 as a possible D gene (6 bases). Trimming took 5 bases from V and 3 from J, leaving 16 bases between them. The length of the CDR3 is 15 residues. Germline CDR1 is LNHDA and CDR2 is SQIVND (reference sequence). Here the CDR3 DNA reads TGTGCCAGTAGTGCGACACAGGGTATGGACACTGAAGCTTTCTTT. It is translated as CASSATQGMDTEAFF.

V is TRBV14 and J is TRBJ1-3; D remains unclear. Per germline, CDR1 SGHDN and CDR2 FVKESK. The CDR3 sequence is 15 residues long. V lost 3 bases to trimming and J lost 2 bases, with 11 bases between them. The CDR3 region is CASSHLRAAGNTIYF. The CDR3 nucleotides read TGTGCCAGCAGCCACTTGAGGGCAGCTGGAAACACCATATATTTT. The variable domain in full, with the rest retrieved from reference TRBV14 and TRBJ1-3, is EAGVTQFPSHSVIEKGQTVTLRCDPISGHDNLYWYRRVMGKEIKFLLHFVKESKQDESGMPNNRFLAERTGGTYSTLKVQPAELEDSGVYFCASSHLRAAGNTIYFGEGSWLTVV.